This note documents a single T cell receptor (beta chain) sequence. Its antigen is unknown. The CDR3 length is 14 residues. V trimming: 5 bases; J trimming: 8 bases; junction bases outside the gene matches: 9. The germline CDR1 and CDR2 sequences are SGHNT and YENEEA. This record comes from a study of T-cell memory formation after mild COVID-19. About the study: TCR clusters mostly belonged to single donors. General study points: Clones contracting over day 15 to 85 were CD4/CD8 balanced, with later expanders leaning CD4+.

TCRdb independently ran MiXCR on the 5' RACE reads; one entry per CDR3 protein. The sample has roughly 250,000 distinct CDR3 sequences; roughly 15% are singletons. This TCR derives from a man aged 18 to 30 who had mild COVID-19 (a few samples of this study predate the infection). Cell type and time point are not known. The genes are TRBV11-3 and TRBJ2-1, with 7 bases matching TRBD1. Sequencing was carried out using PBMCs or a T cell subset sorted from them (not recorded which). CDR3 nucleotides: TGTGCCAGCAGCCCCGAGACAGGGTTTTATGAGCAGTTCTTC. It encodes CASSPETGFYEQFF.